Here is one T cell receptor (beta chain) with its context. What it recognizes is unknown. The authors loaded 200 ng DNA, 28,000 or so T cell genomes, into sorted-subset replicate PCRs. Clones were read by immunoSEQ multiplex PCR, and TCRdb kept only the in-frame ones, dropping some. The table shows about 2,200,000 clones, with about 92% occurring only once. Naive CD8 populations comprised CD45RO-negative cells positively selected for CCR7, excluding terminally differentiated effector memory CD45RA+ cells. The data are from a study of shared clonotypes between healthy human individuals. Study information: The study enrolled a couple of women and three men aged 18 to 49.

Study results and caveats: Compared with memory subsets, naive subsets generally had larger estimated richness. Depth was large, yet rarefaction showed that sorted-subset sequencing was incomplete.

This CDR3 is built from 16 residues. Germline CDR1 reads MNHEY; CDR2 reads SVGAGI. Unmatched junction bases numbered 10, after V lost 4 bases and J lost 4 bases. The TCR comes from a man aged 18-30 years in good health. Some clones in this sample may be carry-over from other donors' samples. Source material: naive CD8+ T cells from PBMCs. This chain uses TRBV6-5 with TRBJ2-1, with 7 bases aligning to TRBD2. CDR3 sequence (DNA): TGTGCCAGCAGTTCGGGTCTAGCGGCACTTTACAATGAGCAGTTCTTC. As protein: CASSSGLAALYNEQFF.